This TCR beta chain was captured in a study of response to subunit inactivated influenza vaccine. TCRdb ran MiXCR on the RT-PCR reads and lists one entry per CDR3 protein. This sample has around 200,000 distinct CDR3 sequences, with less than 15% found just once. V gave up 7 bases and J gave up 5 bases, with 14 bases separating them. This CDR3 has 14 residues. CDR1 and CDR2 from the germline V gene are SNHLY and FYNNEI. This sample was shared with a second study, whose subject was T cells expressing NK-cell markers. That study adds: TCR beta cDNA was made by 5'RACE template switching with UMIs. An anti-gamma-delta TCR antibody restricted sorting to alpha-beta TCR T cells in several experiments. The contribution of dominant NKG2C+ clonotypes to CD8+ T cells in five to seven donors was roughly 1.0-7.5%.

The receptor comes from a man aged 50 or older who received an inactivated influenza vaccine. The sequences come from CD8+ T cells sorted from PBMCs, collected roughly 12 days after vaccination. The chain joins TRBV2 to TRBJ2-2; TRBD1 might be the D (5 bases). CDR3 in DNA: TGTGCCAGCATTCCAAAAGGGGAAACCGGGGAGCTGTTTTTT. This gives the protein CASIPKGETGELFF. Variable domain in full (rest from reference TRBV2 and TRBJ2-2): EPEVTQTPSHQVTQMGQEVILRCVPISNHLYFYWYRQILGQKVEFLVSFYNNEISEKSEIFDDQFSVERPDGSNFTLKIRSTKLEDSAMYFCASIPKGETGELFFGEGSRLTVL.